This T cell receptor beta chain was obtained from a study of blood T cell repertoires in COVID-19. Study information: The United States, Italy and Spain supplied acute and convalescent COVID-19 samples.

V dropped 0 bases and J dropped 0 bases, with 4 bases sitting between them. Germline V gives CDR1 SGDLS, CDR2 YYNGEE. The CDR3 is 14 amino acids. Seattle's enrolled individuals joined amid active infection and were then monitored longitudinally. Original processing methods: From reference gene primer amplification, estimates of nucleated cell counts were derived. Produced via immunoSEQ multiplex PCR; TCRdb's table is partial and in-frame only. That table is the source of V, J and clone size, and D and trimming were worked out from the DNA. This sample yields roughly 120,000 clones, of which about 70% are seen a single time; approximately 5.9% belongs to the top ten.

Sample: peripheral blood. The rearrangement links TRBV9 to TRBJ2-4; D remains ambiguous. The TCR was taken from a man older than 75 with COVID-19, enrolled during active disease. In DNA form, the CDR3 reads TGTGCCAGCAGCGTAGGTATAGCCAAAAACATTCAGTACTTC. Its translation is CASSVGIAKNIQYF.